What follows are 16 T cell receptor beta chains derived from one specimen sequenced in a study of cytomegalovirus exposure and HLA in healthy donors. Vbeta (60) and Jbeta (13) primers were used in the PCR. The repertoire was sequenced with immunoSEQ multiplex PCR; TCRdb's copy has only in-frame clones and lacks some. The profile covers 100,000 to 150,000 clones, with over 9.5% appearing a single time and just over 4.5% taken by the ten largest. Source material: PBMCs. The receptors were gathered from a woman under 30 in good health and CMV-seropositive.

The V gene is TRBV30, the J gene TRBJ2-1, with a tentative D call TRBD2 (5 bases). The CDR3 spans 14 residues. CDR1 GTSNPN and CDR2 SVGIG come from the germline V gene (reference sequence). Deletions cut 4 bases from V and 2 bases from J, with 12 bases between. The CDR3 sequence is CAWNKGEPYNEQFF. The CDR3 region has the DNA TGTGCCTGGAACAAGGGAGAACCCTACAATGAGCAGTTCTTC.

The genes are TRBV10-3 and TRBJ1-4; D remains ambiguous. The CDR3 spans 13 residues. The V end lost 11 bases, the J end lost 4 bases, and 14 bases lay between the germline ends. Germline V CDR1 and CDR2: ENHRY, SYGVKD. The CDR3 spells CASGISNNEKLFF. In DNA form, the CDR3 reads TGTGCCTCCGGGATTTCAAATAATGAAAAACTGTTTTTT.

V gene TRBV6-5 combines with J gene TRBJ2-1; 10 bases map to TRBD2. CDR3 length: 16 residues. V was clipped by 4 bases and J by 7 bases; unmatched bases: 10. Germline-derived CDR1 and CDR2 are MNHEY and SVGAGI. The CDR3 spells CASSFLAGAGGNEQFF. In DNA, the CDR3 is TGTGCCAGCAGTTTCCTAGCGGGAGCGGGGGGGAATGAGCAGTTCTTC.

The chain recombines TRBV11-2 with TRBJ2-5; D remains unclear. The CDR3 loop spans 13 amino acids. CDR1 SGHAT and CDR2 FQNNGV come from the germline V gene. The V end lost 5 bases, the J end lost 4 bases, and 11 bases lay between the germline ends. The CDR3 sequence is CASSLSTGETQYF. The CDR3 DNA sequence: TGTGCCAGCAGCCTAAGTACGGGAGAGACCCAGTACTTC.

This clone has more than one count but fewer than ten. The chain links TRBV7-9 to TRBJ1-1; D may be TRBD1 (6 bases). V gave up 3 bases and J gave up 11 bases, with 19 bases separating them. Germline-derived CDR1 and CDR2 are SEHNR and FQNEAQ (reference sequence). This CDR3 spans 14 amino acids. The CDR3 DNA follows: TGTGCCAGCAGCTTTGGGACAACCCATTCGCGGGCTTTCTTT. Translation: CASSFGTTHSRAFF.

This clone has a handful of counts. The chain links TRBV19 to TRBJ1-5, with 7 bases matching TRBD1. The CDR3 runs to 12 residues. CDR1 is LNHDA, CDR2 SQIVND, per germline (reference sequence). The ends lost 7 bases at V and 4 bases at J; junction bases unmatched: 1. The CDR3 loop is CASTGGNQPQHF. The CDR3 coding sequence is TGTGCCAGTACAGGGGGTAATCAGCCCCAGCATTTT.

The chain is built from TRBV29-1 and TRBJ2-1; TRBD2 aligns across 13 bases. V was clipped by 7 bases and J by 8 bases; unmatched bases: 17. Germline assignment: CDR1 SQVTM and CDR2 ANQGSEA. The CDR3 is made up of 17 amino acids. CDR3 residues: CSAGGEGGLAGRDEQFF. The CDR3 nucleotides read TGCAGCGCTGGGGGCGAGGGGGGACTAGCGGGACGGGATGAGCAGTTCTTC.

This clone was counted only a few times. The V and J genes are TRBV19 and TRBJ2-1, with D possibly being TRBD2 (6 bases). The CDR3 totals 13 residues. Trimming left V 5 bases short and J 5 bases short, with 10 bases between. CDR1 LNHDA and CDR2 SQIVND come from the germline V gene (reference sequence). The CDR3 sequence is CASSPGLNNEQFF. CDR3 coding DNA: TGTGCCAGTAGTCCGGGACTGAACAATGAGCAGTTCTTC.

J is TRBJ1-1 and V is TRBV5-1; D gene ambiguous. Trimming cost V 2 bases and J 5 bases, with 13 bases left between them. CDR3 length: 14 amino acids. Germline lookup yields CDR1 SGHRS and CDR2 YFSETQ. CDR3 residues: CASSLDLEGTEAFF. DNA of the CDR3: TGCGCCAGCAGCTTAGACCTGGAGGGAACTGAAGCTTTCTTT.

J is TRBJ2-1 and V is TRBV7-9; perhaps TRBD2 as D (6 bases). V was pared by 3 bases and J by 6 bases, with 6 bases between. Germline V lookup: CDR1 SEHNR, CDR2 FQNEAQ (reference sequence). This CDR3 has 12 residues. The CDR3 DNA reads as TGTGCCAGCAGCTTGACTAGCAATGAGCAGTTCTTC. It translates to CASSLTSNEQFF.

CDR3 protein: CASSSDTGGSYGYTF. CDR3 sequence (DNA): TGTGCCAGCAGTTCCGATACAGGGGGCAGCTATGGCTACACCTTC. The V and J genes are TRBV28 and TRBJ1-2, with 9 positions matching TRBD1. CDR1 is MDHEN, CDR2 SYDVKM, per germline. This CDR3 comprises 15 residues. Trimming took 4 bases from V and 4 from J; bases not matched to a gene: 7.

The chain is built from TRBV28 and TRBJ1-5; no firm D call. V gave up 3 bases and J gave up 10 bases, with 10 bases separating them. This CDR3 has 12 amino acids. Germline assignment: CDR1 MDHEN and CDR2 SYDVKM. The CDR3 DNA reads as TGTGCCAGCAGTTTGGCCATGAAACCCCAGCATTTT. Translation: CASSLAMKPQHF.

This chain joins TRBV4-1 and TRBJ2-1; D gene ambiguous. The V gene lost 7 bases and the J gene lost 0 bases, with 13 bases spanning the gap. Germline V gives CDR1 MGHRA, CDR2 YSYEKL. The CDR3 runs to 15 residues. CDR3 sequence (DNA): TGCGCCAGCAAAGGTACCGACAACTCCTACAATGAGCAGTTCTTC. Its protein is CASKGTDNSYNEQFF.

This clone came up a few times. J is TRBJ2-1 and V is TRBV6-5; possible D gene TRBD2, 6 bases. CDR1 and CDR2 (germline): MNHEY, SVGAGI. The CDR3 totals 15 residues. Trimming pared 2 bases from V and 2 bases from J, leaving 10 bases between. DNA for the CDR3: TGTGCCAGCAGTTACGATGGACTACCCTACAATGAGCAGTTCTTC. As protein: CASSYDGLPYNEQFF.

This clone occurred a few times. V usage is TRBV27 and J usage is TRBJ2-5; 9 bases fit TRBD2. V lost 2 bases to trimming and J lost 7 bases; unmatched junction nucleotides: 5. The CDR3 consists of 14 residues. Looked up from germline, CDR1 is MNHEY and CDR2 is SMNVEV (reference sequence). The CDR3 sequence is CASSLAGGAWTQYF. For the CDR3, the DNA is TGTGCCAGCAGTTTAGCGGGAGGGGCGTGGACCCAGTACTTC.

CDR3 loop: CASSEIQGDTEAFF. CDR3 sequence (DNA): TGCGCCAGCAGTGAAATCCAGGGCGATACCGAAGCTTTCTTT. The chain carries TRBV10-2 and TRBJ1-1, with D perhaps TRBD1 (5 bases). Germline-derived CDR1 and CDR2 are WSHSY and SAAADI. The CDR3 covers 14 residues. V was shortened by 3 bases and J by 8 bases, with 16 bases between the two germline ends.